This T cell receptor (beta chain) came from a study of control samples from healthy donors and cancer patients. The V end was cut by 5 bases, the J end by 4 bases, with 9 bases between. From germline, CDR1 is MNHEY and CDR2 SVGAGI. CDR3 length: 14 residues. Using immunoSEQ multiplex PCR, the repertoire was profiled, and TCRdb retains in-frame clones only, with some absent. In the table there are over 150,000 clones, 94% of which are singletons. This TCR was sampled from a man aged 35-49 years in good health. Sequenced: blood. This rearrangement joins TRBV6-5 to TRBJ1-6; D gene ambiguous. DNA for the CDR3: TGTGCCAGCAGTAGGACTGGTTATAATTCACCCCTCCACTTT. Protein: CASSRTGYNSPLHF.